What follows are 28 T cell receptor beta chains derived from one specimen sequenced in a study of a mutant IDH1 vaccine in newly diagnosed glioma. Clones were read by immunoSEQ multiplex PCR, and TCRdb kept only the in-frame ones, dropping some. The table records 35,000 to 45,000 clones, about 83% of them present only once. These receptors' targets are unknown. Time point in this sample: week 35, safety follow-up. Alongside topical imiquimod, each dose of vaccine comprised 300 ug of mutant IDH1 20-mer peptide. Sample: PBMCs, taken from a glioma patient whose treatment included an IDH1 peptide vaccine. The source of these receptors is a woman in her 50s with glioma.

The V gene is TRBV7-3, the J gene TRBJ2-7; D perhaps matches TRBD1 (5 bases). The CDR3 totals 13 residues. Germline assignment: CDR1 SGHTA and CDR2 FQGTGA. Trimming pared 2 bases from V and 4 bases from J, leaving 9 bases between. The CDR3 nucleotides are TGTGCCAGCAGCTTAGGAGACAGATACGAGCAGTACTTC. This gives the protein CASSLGDRYEQYF.

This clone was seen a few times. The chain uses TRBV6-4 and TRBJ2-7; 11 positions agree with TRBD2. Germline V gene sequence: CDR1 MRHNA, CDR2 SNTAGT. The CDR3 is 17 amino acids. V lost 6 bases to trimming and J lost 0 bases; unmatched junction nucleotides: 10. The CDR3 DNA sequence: TGTGCCAGCAGACCGACTAGCGGGGTGAGGAGCTCCTACGAGCAGTACTTC. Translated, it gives CASRPTSGVRSSYEQYF.

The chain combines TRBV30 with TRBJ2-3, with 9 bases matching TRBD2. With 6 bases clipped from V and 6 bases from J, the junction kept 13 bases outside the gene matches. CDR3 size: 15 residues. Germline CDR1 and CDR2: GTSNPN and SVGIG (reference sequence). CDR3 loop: CACLGRAGGEDTQYF. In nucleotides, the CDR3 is TGTGCCTGTTTGGGCAGGGCGGGGGGGGAGGATACGCAGTATTTT.

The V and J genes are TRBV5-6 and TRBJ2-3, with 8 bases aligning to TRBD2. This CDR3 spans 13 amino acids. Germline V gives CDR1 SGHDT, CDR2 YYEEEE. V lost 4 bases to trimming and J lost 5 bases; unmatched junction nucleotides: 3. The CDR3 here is CASSLTSEDTQYF. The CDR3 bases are TGTGCCAGCAGCCTGACTAGCGAAGATACGCAGTATTTT.

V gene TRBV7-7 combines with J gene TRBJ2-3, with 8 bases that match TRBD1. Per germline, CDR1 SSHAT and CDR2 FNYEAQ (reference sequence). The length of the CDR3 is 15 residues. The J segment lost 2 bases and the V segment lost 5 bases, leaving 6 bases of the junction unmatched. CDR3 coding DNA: TGTGCCAGCAGCCTTCGGACAGGGCTCACAGATACGCAGTATTTT. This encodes CASSLRTGLTDTQYF.

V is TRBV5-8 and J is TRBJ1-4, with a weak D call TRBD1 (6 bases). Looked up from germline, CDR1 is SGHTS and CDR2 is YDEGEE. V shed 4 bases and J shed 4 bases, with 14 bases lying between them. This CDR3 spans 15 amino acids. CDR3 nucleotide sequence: TGTGCCAGCAGCCCACGACAGGACCTTAATGAAAAACTGTTTTTT. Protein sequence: CASSPRQDLNEKLFF.

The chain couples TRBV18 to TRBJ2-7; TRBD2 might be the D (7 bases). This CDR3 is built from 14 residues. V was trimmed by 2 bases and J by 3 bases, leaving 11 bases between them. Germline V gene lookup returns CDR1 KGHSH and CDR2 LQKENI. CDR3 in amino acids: CASSPEGGNYEQYF. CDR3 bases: TGTGCCAGCTCACCAGAGGGGGGGAACTACGAGCAGTACTTC.

The CDR3 loop is CASSQQGSNQPQHF. The DNA of the CDR3 is TGTGCCAGCAGCCAACAGGGGAGTAATCAGCCCCAGCATTTT. The V and J genes are TRBV7-8 and TRBJ1-5, with 7 nucleotides matching TRBD1. There are 14 residues in the CDR3. Germline values: CDR1 SGHVS, CDR2 FQNEAQ. J lost 4 bases, V lost 5 bases, and 5 bases had no gene match. Complete variable domain (other parts from reference TRBV7-8 and TRBJ1-5): GAGVSQSPRYKVAKRGQDVALRCDPISGHVSLFWYQQALGQGPEFLTYFQNEAQLDKSGLPSDRFFAERPEGSVSTLKIQRTQQEDSAVYLCASSQQGSNQPQHFGDGTRLSIL.

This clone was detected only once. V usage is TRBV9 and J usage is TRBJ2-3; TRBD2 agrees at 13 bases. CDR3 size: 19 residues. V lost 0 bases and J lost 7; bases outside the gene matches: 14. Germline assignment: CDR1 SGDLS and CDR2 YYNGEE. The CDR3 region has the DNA TGTGCCAGCAGCGTAGTTGGGGGGGAGGGACTAGCGGGGATGAATACGCAGTATTTT. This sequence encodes CASSVVGGEGLAGMNTQYF.

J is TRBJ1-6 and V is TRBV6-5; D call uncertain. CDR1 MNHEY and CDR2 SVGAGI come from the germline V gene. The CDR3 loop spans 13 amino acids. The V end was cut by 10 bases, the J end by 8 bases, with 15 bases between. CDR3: CATGRSRDSPLHF. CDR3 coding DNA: TGTGCCACCGGTAGGAGTAGGGATTCACCCCTCCACTTT.

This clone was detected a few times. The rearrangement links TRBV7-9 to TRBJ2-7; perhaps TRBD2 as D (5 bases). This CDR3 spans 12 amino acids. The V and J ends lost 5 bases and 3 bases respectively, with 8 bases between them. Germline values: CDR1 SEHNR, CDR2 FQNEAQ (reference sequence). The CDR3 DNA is TGTGCCAGCAGCCCAAGCGGCTACGAGCAGTACTTC. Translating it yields CASSPSGYEQYF. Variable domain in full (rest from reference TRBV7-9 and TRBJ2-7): DTGVSQNPRHKITKRGQNVTFRCDPISEHNRLYWYRQTLGQGPEFLTYFQNEAQLEKSRLLSDRFSAERPKGSFSTLEIQRTEQGDSAMYLCASSPSGYEQYFGPGTRLTVT.

CDR3 region: CAIVDREYGYTF. CDR3 sequence (DNA): TGTGCCATAGTGGACAGGGAATATGGCTACACCTTC. This sequence joins TRBV10-3 and TRBJ1-2, with 8 bases that match TRBD1. The CDR3 has 12 amino acids. CDR1 and CDR2 (germline): ENHRY, SYGVKD. V was clipped by 9 bases and J by 5 bases; unmatched bases: 5.

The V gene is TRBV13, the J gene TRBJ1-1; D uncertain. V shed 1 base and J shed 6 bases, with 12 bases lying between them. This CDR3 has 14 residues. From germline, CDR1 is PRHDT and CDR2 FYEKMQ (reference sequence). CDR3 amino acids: CASSLAPGNPEAFF. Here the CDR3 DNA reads TGTGCCAGCAGCTTAGCCCCAGGAAACCCTGAAGCTTTCTTT. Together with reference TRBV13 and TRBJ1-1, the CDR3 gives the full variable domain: AAGVIQSPRHLIKEKRETATLKCYPIPRHDTVYWYQQGPGQDPQFLISFYEKMQSDKGSIPDRFSAQQFSDYHSELNMSSLELGDSALYFCASSLAPGNPEAFFGQGTRLTVV.

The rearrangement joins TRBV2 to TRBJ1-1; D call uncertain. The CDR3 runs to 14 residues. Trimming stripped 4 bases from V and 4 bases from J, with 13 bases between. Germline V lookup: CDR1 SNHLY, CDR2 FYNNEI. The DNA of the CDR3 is TGTGCCAGCAGTGGCCCGCAAAAGGGCACTGAAGCTTTCTTT. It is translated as CASSGPQKGTEAFF.

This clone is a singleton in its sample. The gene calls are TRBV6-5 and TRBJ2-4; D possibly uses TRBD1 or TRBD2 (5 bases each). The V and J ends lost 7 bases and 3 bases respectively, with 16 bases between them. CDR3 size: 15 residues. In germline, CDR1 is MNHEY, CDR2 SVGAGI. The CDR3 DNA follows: TGTGCCAGCAAGGGGACCGGGGTGGACAAAAACATTCAGTACTTC. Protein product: CASKGTGVDKNIQYF.

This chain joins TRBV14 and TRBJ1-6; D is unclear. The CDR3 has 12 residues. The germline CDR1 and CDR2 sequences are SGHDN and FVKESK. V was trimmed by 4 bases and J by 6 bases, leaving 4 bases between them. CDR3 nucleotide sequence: TGTGCCAGCAGCCGCGCTAATTCACCCCTCCACTTT. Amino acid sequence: CASSRANSPLHF.

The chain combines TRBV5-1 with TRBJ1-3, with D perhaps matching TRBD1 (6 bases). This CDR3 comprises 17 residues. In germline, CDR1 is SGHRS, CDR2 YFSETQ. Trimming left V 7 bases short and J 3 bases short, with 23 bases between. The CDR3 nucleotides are TGCGCCAGCCCATGGCCCCGGGGGGGCAGGGGTGGAAACACCATATATTTT. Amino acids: CASPWPRGGRGGNTIYF. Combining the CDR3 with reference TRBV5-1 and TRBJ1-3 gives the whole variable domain KAGVTQTPRYLIKTRGQQVTLSCSPISGHRSVSWYQQTPGQGLQFLFEYFSETQRNKGNFPGRFSGRQFSNSRSEMNVSTLELGDSALYLCASPWPRGGRGGNTIYFGEGSWLTVV.

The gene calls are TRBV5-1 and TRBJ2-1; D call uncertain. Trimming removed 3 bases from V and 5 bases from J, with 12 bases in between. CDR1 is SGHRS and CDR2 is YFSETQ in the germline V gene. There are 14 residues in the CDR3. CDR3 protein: CASSSWRSNNEQFF. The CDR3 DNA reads TGCGCCAGCAGCTCCTGGCGGTCCAACAATGAGCAGTTCTTC. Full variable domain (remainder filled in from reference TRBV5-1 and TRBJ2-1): KAGVTQTPRYLIKTRGQQVTLSCSPISGHRSVSWYQQTPGQGLQFLFEYFSETQRNKGNFPGRFSGRQFSNSRSEMNVSTLELGDSALYLCASSSWRSNNEQFFGPGTRLTVL.

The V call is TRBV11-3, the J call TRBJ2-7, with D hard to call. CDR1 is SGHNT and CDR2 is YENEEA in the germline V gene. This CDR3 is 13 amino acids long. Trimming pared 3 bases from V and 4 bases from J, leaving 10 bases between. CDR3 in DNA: TGTGCCAGCAGCTTGGGGTCAGCGTACGAGCAGTACTTC. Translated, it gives CASSLGSAYEQYF.

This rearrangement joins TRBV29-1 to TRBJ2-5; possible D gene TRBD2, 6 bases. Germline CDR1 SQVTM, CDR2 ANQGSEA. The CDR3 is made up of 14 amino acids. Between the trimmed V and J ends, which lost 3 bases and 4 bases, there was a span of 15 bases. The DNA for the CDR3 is TGCAGCGTTGAGGGACTGAGGGGCACAGAGACCCAGTACTTC. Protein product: CSVEGLRGTETQYF. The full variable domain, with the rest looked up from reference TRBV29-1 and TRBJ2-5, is SAVISQKPSRDICQRGTSLTIQCQVDSQVTMMFWYRQQPGQSLTLIATANQGSEATYESGFVIDKFPISRPNLTFSTLTVSNMSPEDSSIYLCSVEGLRGTETQYFGPGTRLLVL.

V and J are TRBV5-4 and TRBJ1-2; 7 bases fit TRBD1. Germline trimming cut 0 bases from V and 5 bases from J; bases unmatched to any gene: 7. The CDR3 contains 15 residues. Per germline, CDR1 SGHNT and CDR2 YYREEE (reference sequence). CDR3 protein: CASSLGVGTEYGYTF. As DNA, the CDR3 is TGTGCCAGCAGCTTGGGGGTAGGGACAGAGTATGGCTACACCTTC.

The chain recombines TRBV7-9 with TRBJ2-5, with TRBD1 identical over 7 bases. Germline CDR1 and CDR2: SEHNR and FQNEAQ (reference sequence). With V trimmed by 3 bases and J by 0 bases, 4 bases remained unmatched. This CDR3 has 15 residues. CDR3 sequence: CASSFEGQYQETQYF. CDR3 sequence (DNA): TGTGCCAGCAGCTTCGAGGGACAGTACCAAGAGACCCAGTACTTC.

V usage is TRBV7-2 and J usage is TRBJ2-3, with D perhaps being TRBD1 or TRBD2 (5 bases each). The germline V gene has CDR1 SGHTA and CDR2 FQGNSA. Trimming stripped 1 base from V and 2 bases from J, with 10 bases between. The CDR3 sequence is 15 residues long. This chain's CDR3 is CASSLGGTYTDTQYF. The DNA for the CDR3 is TGTGCCAGCAGCTTAGGGGGGACCTACACAGATACGCAGTATTTT.

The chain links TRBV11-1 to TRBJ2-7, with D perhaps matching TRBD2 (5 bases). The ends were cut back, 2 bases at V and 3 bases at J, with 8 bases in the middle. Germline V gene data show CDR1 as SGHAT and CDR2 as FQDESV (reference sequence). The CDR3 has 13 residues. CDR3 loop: CASSLSADYEQYF. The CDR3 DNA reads TGTGCCAGCAGCTTATCAGCGGACTACGAGCAGTACTTC.

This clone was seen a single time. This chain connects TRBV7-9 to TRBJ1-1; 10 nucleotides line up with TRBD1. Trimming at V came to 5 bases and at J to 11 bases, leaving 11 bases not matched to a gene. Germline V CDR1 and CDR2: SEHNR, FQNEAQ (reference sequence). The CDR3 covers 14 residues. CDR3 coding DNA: TGTGCCAGCAGCCCCGGGACAGGGGCCAGCCCTGCTTTCTTT. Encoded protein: CASSPGTGASPAFF. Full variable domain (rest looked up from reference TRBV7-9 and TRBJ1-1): DTGVSQNPRHKITKRGQNVTFRCDPISEHNRLYWYRQTLGQGPEFLTYFQNEAQLEKSRLLSDRFSAERPKGSFSTLEIQRTEQGDSAMYLCASSPGTGASPAFFGQGTRLTVV.

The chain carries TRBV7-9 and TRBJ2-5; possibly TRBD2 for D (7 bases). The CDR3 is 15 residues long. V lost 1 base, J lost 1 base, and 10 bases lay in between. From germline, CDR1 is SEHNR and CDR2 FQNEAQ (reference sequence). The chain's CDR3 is CASSLGGGGQETQYF. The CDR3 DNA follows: TGTGCCAGCAGCTTAGGGGGAGGGGGCCAAGAGACCCAGTACTTC.

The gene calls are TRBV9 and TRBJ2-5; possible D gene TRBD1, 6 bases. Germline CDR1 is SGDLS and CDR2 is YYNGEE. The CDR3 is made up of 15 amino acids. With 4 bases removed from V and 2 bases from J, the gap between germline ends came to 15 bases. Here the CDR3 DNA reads TGTGCCAGCAGCTCCAGATTAACAGGGCAAGAGACCCAGTACTTC. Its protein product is CASSSRLTGQETQYF.

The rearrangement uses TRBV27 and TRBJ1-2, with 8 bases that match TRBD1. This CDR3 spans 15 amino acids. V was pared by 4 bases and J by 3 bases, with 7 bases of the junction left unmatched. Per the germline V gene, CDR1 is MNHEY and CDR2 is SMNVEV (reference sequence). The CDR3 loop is CASSSQGEQYYGYTF. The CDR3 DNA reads TGTGCCAGCAGTTCACAGGGGGAGCAGTACTATGGCTACACCTTC.